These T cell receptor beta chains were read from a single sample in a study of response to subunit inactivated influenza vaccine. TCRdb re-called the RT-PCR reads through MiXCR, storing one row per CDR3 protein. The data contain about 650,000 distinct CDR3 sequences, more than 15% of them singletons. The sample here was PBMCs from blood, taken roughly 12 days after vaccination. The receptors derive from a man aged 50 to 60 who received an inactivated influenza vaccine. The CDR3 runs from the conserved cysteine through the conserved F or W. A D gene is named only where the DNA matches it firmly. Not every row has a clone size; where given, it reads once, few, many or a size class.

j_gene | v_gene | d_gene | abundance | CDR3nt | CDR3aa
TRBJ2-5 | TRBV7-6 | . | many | TGTGCCAGCAGCCCCCGTTTGGAACAAGAGACCCAGTACTTC | CASSPRLEQETQYF
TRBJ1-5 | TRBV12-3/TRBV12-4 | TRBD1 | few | TGTGCCAGCAGCGGGACAGGGAAGGGGGGAATAAGGCAGCCCCAGCATTTT | CASSGTGKGGIRQPQHF
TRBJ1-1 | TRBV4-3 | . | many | TGCGCCAGCAGCCAAGTACAGAACACTGAAGCTTTCTTT | CASSQVQNTEAFF
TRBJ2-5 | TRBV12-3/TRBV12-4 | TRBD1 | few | TGTGCCAGCAGAAGCACGGGGACAGGGTTGGAGACCCAGTACTTC | CASRSTGTGLETQYF
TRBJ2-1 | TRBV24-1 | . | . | TGTGCCACCAGTGACAGGGTACAATCCACTTACAATGAGCAGTTCTTC | CATSDRVQSTYNEQFF
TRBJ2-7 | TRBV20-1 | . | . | TGCAGTGCTAGAGGGGGTTGGGCAGTTGGAGCCTACGAGCAGTACTTC | CSARGGWAVGAYEQYF
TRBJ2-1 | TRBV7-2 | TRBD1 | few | TGTGCCAGCAGCTTAGAGAGGGGGCACAATGAGCAGTTCTTC | CASSLERGHNEQFF
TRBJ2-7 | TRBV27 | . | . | TGTGCCAGCAGTTTGGTTTTCGGGACTGGCACCTACGAGCAGTACTTC | CASSLVFGTGTYEQYF
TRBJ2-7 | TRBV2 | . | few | TGTGCCAGCAGTGAAATTCAGGGATACGAGCAGTACTTC | CASSEIQGYEQYF
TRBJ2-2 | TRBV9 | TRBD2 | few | TGTGCCAGCAGCGTAGCCAGCGGGGGGAACACCGGGGAGCTGTTTTTT | CASSVASGGNTGELFF
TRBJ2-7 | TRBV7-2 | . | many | TGTGCCAGCAGGTCCCCGGCCTCCTACGAGCAGTACTTC | CASRSPASYEQYF
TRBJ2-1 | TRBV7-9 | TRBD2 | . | TGTGCCAGCACTAAATCCTCGGGACTAGCGGGAGGAGATGAGCAGTTCTTC | CASTKSSGLAGGDEQFF
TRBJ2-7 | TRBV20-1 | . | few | TGCAGTGCTAGAGACCCTTTACAAATTGGGGAGCAGTACTTC | CSARDPLQIGEQYF
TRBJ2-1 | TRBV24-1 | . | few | TGTGCCACCAGTGATATCTACTCGACCTACAATGAGCAGTTCTTC | CATSDIYSTYNEQFF